The TCR beta chain described here comes from a study of T cell repertoires in cytomegalovirus infection. Study context: Based on public TCR beta signatures, there were indications of CMV infection and of a matching HLA type.

Regarding this clonotype: As yet, its antigen is unknown.

Regarding the study as a whole: The ex vivo response showed dominance by HLA-C-restricted CMV-specific TCR beta clonotypes.

In TCRdb, the reads were re-called with MiXCR into one record per CDR3 protein. This sample yields about 740,000 distinct CDR3 sequences, of which 35% are seen a single time; about 2.8% belongs to the top ten. The CDR3 extends over 15 amino acids. V lost 6 bases to trimming and J lost 0 bases, with 15 bases between them. The specimen sequenced was PBMCs. The chain couples TRBV12-3 or TRBV12-4 to TRBJ2-7, with D perhaps matching TRBD1 (5 bases). This TCR came from a human donor in good health (CMV status not recorded). Some clones in this sample may be carry-over from other donors' samples. This CDR3 reads CASSPQDTTSYEQYF. CDR3 coding DNA: TGTGCCAGCAGCCCACAGGACACGACCTCCTACGAGCAGTACTTC.